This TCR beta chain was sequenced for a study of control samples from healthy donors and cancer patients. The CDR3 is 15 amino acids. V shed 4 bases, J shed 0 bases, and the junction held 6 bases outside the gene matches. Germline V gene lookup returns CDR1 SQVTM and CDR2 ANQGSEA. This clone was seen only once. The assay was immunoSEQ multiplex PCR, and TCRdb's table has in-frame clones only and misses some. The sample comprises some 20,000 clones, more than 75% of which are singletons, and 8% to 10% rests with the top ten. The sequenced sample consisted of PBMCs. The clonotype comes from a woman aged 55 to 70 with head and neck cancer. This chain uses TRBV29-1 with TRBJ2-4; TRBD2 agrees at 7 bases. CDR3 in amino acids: CSVVASGRAKNIQYF. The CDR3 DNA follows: TGCAGCGTTGTGGCTAGCGGTCGAGCCAAAAACATTCAGTACTTC.